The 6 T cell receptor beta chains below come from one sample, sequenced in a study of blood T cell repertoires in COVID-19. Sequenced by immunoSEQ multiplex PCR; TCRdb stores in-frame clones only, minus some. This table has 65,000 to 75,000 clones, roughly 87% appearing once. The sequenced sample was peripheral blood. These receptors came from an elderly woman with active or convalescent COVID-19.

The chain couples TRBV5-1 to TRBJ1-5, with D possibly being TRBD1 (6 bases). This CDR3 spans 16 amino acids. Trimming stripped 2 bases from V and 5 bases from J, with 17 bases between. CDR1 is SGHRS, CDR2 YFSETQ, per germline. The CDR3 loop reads CASSLGEGGSDQPQHF. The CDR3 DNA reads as TGCGCCAGCAGCTTAGGGGAGGGGGGATCGGATCAGCCCCAGCATTTT.

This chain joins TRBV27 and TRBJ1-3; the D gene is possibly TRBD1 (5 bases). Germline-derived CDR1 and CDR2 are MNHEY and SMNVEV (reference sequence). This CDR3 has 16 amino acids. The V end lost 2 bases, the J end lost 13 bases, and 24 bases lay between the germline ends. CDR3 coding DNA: TGTGCCAGCAGTTTAAAGGGAGGGGACTTGCGGACGGGGATATATTTT. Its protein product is CASSLKGGDLRTGIYF.

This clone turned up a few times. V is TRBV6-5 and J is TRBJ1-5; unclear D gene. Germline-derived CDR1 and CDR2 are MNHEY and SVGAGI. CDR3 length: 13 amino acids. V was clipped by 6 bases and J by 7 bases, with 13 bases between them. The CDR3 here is CASRLEGSQPQHF. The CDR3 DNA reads TGTGCCAGCAGGCTGGAGGGAAGCCAGCCCCAGCATTTT.

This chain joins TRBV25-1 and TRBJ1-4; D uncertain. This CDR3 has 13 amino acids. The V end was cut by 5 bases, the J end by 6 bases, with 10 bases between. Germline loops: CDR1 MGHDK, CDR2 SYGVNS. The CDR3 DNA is TGTGCCAGCAGTCCGGACTTTGATGAAAAACTGTTTTTT. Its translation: CASSPDFDEKLFF.

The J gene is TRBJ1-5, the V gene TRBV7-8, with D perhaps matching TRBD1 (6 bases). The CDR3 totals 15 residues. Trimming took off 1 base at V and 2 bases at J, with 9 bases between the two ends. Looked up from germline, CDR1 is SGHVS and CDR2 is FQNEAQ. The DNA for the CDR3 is TGTGCCAGCAGCTTAGGGGGGCCCGGCAATCAGCCCCAGCATTTT. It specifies CASSLGGPGNQPQHF.

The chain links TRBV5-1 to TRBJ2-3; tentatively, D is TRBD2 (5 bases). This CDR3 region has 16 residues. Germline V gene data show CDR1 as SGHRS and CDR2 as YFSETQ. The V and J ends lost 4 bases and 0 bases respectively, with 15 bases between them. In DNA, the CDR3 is TGCGCCAGCAGCGGAGAGGGATATACTAGCACAGATACGCAGTATTTT. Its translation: CASSGEGYTSTDTQYF. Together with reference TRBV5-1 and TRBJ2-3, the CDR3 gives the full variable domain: KAGVTQTPRYLIKTRGQQVTLSCSPISGHRSVSWYQQTPGQGLQFLFEYFSETQRNKGNFPGRFSGRQFSNSRSEMNVSTLELGDSALYLCASSGEGYTSTDTQYFGPGTRLTVL.